The clone carrying this TCR beta chain came up a few times. The data were taken from a study of response to subunit inactivated influenza vaccine. TCRdb re-derived calls from the RT-PCR reads in MiXCR, one entry per CDR3 protein. The sample shows 800,000 or so distinct CDR3 sequences, approximately 22% of them seen only once. This CDR3 region has 12 residues. V was trimmed by 3 bases and J by 4 bases, leaving 6 bases between them. V gene TRBV12-3 or TRBV12-4 combines with J gene TRBJ1-1; D remains ambiguous. Sequenced here: PBMCs from blood, sampled more than 4 days after vaccination. The clonotype was recovered from a man aged 45-65 years who received an inactivated influenza vaccine. CDR3 amino acids: CASSFGSTEAFF. The CDR3 coding sequence is TGTGCCAGCAGTTTTGGGAGCACTGAAGCTTTCTTT.